This T cell receptor (beta chain) was recorded in a study of identical twins. In germline, CDR1 is SQVTM, CDR2 ANQGSEA. The CDR3 contains 13 residues. V was cut by 6 bases and J by 6 bases, with 17 bases left in between. This clonotype was seen only a few times. Using its own MiXCR run on the 5' RACE reads, TCRdb lists one record per CDR3 protein. Here the sample spans 1.5 million to 2 million distinct CDR3 sequences, more than 30% being singletons. The receptor's source is a newborn girl in good health. The chain uses TRBV29-1 and TRBJ1-1, with D tentatively TRBD1 (5 bases). The source material was cord blood. The CDR3 region has the DNA TGCAGCGTAGCCAGGACATTAGCGGCTGAAGCTTTCTTT. Encoded protein: CSVARTLAAEAFF. The whole variable domain, filled in from reference TRBV29-1 and TRBJ1-1, reads SAVISQKPSRDICQRGTSLTIQCQVDSQVTMMFWYRQQPGQSLTLIATANQGSEATYESGFVIDKFPISRPNLTFSTLTVSNMSPEDSSIYLCSVARTLAAEAFFGQGTRLTVV.